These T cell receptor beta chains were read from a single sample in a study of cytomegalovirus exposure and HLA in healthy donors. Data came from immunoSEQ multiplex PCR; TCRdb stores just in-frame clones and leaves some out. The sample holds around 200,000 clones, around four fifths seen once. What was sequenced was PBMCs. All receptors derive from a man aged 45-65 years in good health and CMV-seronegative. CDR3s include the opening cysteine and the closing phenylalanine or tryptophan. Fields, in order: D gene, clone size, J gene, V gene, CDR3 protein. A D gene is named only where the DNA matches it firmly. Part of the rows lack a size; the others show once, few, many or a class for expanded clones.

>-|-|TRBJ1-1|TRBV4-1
CASSHSEGGNTEAFF
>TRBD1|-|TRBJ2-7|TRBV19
CASSVTGTGSYEQYF
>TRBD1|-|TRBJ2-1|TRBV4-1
CASSRGQGYDEQFF
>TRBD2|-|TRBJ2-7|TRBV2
CASSEAMTSRDEQYF
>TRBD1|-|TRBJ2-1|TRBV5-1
CASSLGGQGDEQFF
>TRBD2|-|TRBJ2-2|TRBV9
CASSVSGTSGRAGELFF
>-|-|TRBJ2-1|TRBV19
CASSIGVRGRNEQFF
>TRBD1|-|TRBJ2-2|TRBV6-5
CASSPDRRYTGELFF
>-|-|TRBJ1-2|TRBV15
CATSREQENYGYTF
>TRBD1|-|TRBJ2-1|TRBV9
CASSARPQGAAVNEQFF
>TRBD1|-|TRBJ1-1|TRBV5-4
CASSSAGQGRRGTEAFF
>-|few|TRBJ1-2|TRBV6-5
CASSLQQVAGGYTF
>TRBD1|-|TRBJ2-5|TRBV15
CATSREITQGAREQYF
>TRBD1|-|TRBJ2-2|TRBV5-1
CASCLQGANTGELFF
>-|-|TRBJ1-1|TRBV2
CASTPPGMNTEAFF
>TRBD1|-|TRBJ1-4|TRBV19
CASSSAVTGGEKLFF
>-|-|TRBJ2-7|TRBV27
CASGDLAPYEQYF
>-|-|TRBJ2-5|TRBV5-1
CASSLSPMETQYF
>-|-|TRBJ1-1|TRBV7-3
CASSLTNIRGNTEAFF
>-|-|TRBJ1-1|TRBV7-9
CASSFGGAMNTEAFF
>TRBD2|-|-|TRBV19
CASSARTSGTYEQYF
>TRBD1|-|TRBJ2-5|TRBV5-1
CASSSGQGRETQYF
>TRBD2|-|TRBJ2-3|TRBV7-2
CASSGGLATDTQYF
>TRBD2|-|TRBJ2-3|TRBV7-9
CASSLSAGGIDTQYF
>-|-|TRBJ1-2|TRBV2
CASSESGSNYGYTF
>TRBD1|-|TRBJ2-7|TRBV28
CASSLTGGSPYEQYF
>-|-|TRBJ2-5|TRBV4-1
CASSQGRETQYF
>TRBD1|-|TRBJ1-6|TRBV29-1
CSVGTGAESPLHF
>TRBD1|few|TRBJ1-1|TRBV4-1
CASSQVTGFTEAFF
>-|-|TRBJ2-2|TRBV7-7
CASSIRTTGELFF
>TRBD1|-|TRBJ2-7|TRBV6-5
CASSYDATGFYEQYF